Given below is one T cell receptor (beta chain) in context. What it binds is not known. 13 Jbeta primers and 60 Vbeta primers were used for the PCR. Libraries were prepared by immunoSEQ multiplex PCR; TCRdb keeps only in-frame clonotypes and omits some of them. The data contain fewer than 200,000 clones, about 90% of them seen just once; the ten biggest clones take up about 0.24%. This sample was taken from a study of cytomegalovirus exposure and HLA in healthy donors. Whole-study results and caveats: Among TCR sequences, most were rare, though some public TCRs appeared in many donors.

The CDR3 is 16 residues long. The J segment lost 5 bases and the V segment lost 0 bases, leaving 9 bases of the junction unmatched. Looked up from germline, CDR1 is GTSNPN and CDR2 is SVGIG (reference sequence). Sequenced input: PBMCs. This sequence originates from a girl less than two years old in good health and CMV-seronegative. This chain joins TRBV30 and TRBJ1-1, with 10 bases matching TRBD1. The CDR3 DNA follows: TGTGCCTGGAGTGTACAAGGAGGACAGGGGGAAACTGAAGCTTTCTTT. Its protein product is CAWSVQGGQGETEAFF.